Reported below is one T cell receptor beta chain. Germline trimming cut 4 bases from V and 2 bases from J; bases unmatched to any gene: 3. Germline lookup yields CDR1 KGHDR and CDR2 SFDVKD. CDR3 length: 14 amino acids. MiXCR, run by TCRdb on the reads, gives a single entry per CDR3 protein. The sample has fewer than 250,000 distinct CDR3 sequences, over 20% seen once. This entry is derived from a study of T cell repertoires in cytomegalovirus infection. This sequence was found in a human donor in good health (CMV status not recorded). Some clones in this sample may be carry-over from other donors' samples. Input material: CD8+ T cells from PBMCs. This chain links TRBV24-1 with TRBJ2-7; 8 nucleotides line up with TRBD1. The CDR3 spells CATSDPDRAYEQYF. For the CDR3, the DNA is TGTGCCACCAGTGACCCGGACAGGGCCTACGAGCAGTACTTC.